This T cell receptor beta chain appears in the sequencing data of a study of siplizumab effects on memory and regulatory T cells. Overall study findings and caveats: Sequences below about 10^-5 frequency were poorly captured. As a result, only a minor fraction of alloreactive clones mapped to unstimulated subsets.

Method: immunoSEQ multiplex PCR; TCRdb's copy keeps in-frame clones and lacks some. This sample has about 68,000 clones, with roughly 93% found just once. The V gene lost 3 bases and the J gene lost 7 bases, with 13 bases spanning the gap. The CDR3 is 13 amino acids. Germline V gives CDR1 SGHRS, CDR2 YFSETQ. A note on this clone: Its target is not known.

This receptor was obtained from a human donor in good health. Sequenced: CD8+ T cells sorted from blood. This chain uses TRBV5-1 with TRBJ1-1, with no clear D. Written as DNA, the CDR3 is TGCGCCAGCAGCTGGGTCACCGGGAGTGAAGCTTTCTTT. Residues: CASSWVTGSEAFF.